This T cell receptor (beta chain) comes out of a study of neurological immune-mediated disorders. Across the whole study: A relapsing-remitting course was seen in about 90% of the roughly 34 multiple sclerosis patients and a secondary progressive course in 3.

TCRdb ran MiXCR on the 5' RACE reads and lists one entry per CDR3 protein. This table has under 80,000 distinct CDR3 sequences, less than 5.5% appearing once. Findings and caveats of the study: Clinical and MRI features did not associate with the cluster found in multiple sclerosis patients.

This clonotype was seen many times. What it binds is unknown. CDR3 length: 13 residues. Per germline, CDR1 SEHNR and CDR2 FQNEAQ (reference sequence). V shed 1 base and J shed 2 bases, with 6 bases lying between them. Source material: PBMCs. This clonotype was sampled from a woman aged 25 to 39 with multiple sclerosis. The chain has TRBV7-9 and TRBJ2-7, with D unclear. The CDR3 DNA reads as TGTGCCAGCAGCTTAGTTCGAACCTACGAGCAGTACTTC. Protein product: CASSLVRTYEQYF.